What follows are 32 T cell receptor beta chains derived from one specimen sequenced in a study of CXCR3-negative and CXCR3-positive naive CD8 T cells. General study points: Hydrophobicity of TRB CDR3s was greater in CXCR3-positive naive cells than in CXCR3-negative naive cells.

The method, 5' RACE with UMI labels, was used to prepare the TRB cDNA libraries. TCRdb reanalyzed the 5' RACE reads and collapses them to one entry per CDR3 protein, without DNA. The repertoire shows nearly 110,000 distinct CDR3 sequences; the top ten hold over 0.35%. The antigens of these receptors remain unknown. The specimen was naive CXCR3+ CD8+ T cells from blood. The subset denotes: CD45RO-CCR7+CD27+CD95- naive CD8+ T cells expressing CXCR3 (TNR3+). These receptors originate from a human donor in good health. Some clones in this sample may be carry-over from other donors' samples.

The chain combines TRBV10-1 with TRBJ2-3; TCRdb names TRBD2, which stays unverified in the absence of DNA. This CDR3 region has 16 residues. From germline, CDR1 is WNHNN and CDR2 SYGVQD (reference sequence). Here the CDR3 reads CASSGGTSGRTDTQYF.

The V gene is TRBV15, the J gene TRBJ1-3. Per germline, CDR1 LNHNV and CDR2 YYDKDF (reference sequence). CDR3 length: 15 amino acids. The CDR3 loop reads CATSRGAGSGNTIYF.

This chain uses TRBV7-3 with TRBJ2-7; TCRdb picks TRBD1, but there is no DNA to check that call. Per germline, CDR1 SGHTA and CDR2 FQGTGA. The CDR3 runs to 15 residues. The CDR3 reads CASSPVGASEYEQYF. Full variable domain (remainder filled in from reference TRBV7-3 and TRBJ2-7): GAGVSQTPSNKVTEKGKYVELRCDPISGHTALYWYRQSLGQGPEFLIYFQGTGAADDSGLPNDRFFAVRPEGSVSTLKIQRTERGDSAVYLCASSPVGASEYEQYFGPGTRLTVT.

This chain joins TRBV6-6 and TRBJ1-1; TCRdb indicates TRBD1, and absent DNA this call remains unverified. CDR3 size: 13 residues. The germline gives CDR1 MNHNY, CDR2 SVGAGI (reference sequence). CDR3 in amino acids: CASRGAWDTEAFF.

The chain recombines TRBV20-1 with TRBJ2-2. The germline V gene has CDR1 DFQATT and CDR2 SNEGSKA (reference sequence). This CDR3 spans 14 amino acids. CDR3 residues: CSARVVGSTGELFF.

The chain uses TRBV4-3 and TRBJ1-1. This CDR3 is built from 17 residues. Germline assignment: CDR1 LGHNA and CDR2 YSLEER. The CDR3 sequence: CASSLTLGGAGDTEAFF.

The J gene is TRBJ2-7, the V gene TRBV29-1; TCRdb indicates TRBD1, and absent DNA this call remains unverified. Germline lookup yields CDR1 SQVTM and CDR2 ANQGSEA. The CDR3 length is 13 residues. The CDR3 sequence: CSVRQGVFGEQYF.

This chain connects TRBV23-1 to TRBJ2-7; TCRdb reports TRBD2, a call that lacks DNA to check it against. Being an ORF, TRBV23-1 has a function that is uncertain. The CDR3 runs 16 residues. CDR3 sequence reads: CASSQSGRGIAYEQYF.

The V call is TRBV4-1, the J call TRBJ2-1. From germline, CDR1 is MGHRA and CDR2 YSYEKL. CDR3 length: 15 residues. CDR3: CASSFTRNDFNEQFF.

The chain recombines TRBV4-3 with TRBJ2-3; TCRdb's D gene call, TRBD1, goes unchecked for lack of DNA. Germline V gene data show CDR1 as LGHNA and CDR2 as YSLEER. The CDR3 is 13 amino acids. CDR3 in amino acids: CASVGQDTDTQYF.

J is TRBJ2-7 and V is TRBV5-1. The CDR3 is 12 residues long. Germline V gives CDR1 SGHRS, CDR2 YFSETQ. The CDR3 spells CASSLGLGEEYF. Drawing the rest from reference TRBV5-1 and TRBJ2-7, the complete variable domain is KAGVTQTPRYLIKTRGQQVTLSCSPISGHRSVSWYQQTPGQGLQFLFEYFSETQRNKGNFPGRFSGRQFSNSRSEMNVSTLELGDSALYLCASSLGLGEEYFGPGTRLTVT.

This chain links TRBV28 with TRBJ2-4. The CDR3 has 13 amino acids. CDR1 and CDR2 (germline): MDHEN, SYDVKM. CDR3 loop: CASSLGQKNIQYF.

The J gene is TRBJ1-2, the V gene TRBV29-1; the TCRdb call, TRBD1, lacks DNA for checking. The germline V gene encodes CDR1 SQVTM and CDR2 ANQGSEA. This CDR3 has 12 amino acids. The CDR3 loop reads CSALWGGWGYTF.

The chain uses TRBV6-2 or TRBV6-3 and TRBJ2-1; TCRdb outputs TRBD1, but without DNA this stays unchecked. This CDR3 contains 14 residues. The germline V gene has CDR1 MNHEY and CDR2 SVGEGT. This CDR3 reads CASSSPLEDNEQFF.

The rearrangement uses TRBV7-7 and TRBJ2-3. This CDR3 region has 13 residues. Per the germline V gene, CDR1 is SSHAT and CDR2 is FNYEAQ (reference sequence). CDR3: CASSFEYGDTQYF.

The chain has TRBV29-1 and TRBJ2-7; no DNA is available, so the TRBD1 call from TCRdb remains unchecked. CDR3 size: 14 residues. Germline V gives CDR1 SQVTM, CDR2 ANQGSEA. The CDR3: CSVCNPTGGDEQYF.

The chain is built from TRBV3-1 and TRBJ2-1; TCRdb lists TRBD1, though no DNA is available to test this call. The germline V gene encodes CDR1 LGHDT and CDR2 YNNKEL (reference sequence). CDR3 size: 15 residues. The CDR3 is CASSPQGSSYNEQFF.

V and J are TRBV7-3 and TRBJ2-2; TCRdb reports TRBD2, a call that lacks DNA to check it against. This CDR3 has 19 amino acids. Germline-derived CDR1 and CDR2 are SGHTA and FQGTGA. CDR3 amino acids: CASSLGLAGLVGDTGELFF. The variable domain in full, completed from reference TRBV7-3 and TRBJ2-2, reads GAGVSQTPSNKVTEKGKYVELRCDPISGHTALYWYRQSLGQGPEFLIYFQGTGAADDSGLPNDRFFAVRPEGSVSTLKIQRTERGDSAVYLCASSLGLAGLVGDTGELFFGEGSRLTVL.

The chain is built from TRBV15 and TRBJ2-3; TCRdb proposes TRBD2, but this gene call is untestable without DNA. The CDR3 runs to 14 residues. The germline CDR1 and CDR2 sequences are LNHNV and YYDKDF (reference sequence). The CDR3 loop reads CATSRPSRADTQYF.

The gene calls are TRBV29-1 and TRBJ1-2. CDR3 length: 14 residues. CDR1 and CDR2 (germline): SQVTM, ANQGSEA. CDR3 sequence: CSVEDSTALYGYTF. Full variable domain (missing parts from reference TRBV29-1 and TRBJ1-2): SAVISQKPSRDICQRGTSLTIQCQVDSQVTMMFWYRQQPGQSLTLIATANQGSEATYESGFVIDKFPISRPNLTFSTLTVSNMSPEDSSIYLCSVEDSTALYGYTFGSGTRLTVV.

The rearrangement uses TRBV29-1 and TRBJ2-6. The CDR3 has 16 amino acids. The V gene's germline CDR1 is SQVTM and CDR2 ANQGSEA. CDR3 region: CSAEDIQESGANVLTF. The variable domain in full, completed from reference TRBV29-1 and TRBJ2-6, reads SAVISQKPSRDICQRGTSLTIQCQVDSQVTMMFWYRQQPGQSLTLIATANQGSEATYESGFVIDKFPISRPNLTFSTLTVSNMSPEDSSIYLCSAEDIQESGANVLTFGAGSRLTVL.

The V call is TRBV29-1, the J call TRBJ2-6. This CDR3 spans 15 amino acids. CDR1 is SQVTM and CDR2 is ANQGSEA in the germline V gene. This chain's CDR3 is CSVDRVGSGANVLTF.

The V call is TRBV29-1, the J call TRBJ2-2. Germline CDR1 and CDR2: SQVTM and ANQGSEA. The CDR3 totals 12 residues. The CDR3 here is CSVDLNTGELFF.

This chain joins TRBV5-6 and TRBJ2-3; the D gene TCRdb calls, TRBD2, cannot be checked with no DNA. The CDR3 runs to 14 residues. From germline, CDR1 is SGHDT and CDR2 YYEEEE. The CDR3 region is CASSNGGLTDTQYF. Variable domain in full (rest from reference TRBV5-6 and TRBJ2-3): DAGVTQSPTHLIKTRGQQVTLRCSPKSGHDTVSWYQQALGQGPQFIFQYYEEEERQRGNFPDRFSGHQFPNYSSELNVNALLLGDSALYLCASSNGGLTDTQYFGPGTRLTVL.

The CDR3 here is CASSPQDRNDGYTF. The gene calls are TRBV7-9 and TRBJ1-2; with no DNA, the TCRdb D assignment of TRBD1 cannot be verified. Germline V lookup: CDR1 SEHNR, CDR2 FQNEAQ (reference sequence). This CDR3 has 14 residues.

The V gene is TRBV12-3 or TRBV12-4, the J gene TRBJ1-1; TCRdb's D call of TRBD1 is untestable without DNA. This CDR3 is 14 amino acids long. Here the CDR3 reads CASSPWGGNTEAFF.

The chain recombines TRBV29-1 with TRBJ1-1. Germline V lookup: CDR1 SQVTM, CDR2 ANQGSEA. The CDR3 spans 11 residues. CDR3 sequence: CSPTLNTEAFF.

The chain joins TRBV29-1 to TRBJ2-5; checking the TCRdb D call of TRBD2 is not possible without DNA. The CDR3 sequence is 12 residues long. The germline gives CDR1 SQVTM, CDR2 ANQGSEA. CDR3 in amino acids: CSFTVGEETQYF.

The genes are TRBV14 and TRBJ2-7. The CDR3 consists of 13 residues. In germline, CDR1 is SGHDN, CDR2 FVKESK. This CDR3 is CASSQANFYEQYF.

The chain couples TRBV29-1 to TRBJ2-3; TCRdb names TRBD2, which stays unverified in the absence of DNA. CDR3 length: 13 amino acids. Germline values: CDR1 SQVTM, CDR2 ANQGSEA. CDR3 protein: CSVVAGSTDTQYF.

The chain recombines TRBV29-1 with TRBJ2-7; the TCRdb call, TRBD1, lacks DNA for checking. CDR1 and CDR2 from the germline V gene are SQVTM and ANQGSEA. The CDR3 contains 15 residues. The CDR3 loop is CSVEDAWDRTGEQYF.

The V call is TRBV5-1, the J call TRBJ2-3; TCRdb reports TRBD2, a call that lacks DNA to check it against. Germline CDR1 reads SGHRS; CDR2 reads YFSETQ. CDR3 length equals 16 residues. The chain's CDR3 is CASSPRTSGSVDTQYF. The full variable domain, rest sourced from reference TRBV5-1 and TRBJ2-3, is KAGVTQTPRYLIKTRGQQVTLSCSPISGHRSVSWYQQTPGQGLQFLFEYFSETQRNKGNFPGRFSGRQFSNSRSEMNVSTLELGDSALYLCASSPRTSGSVDTQYFGPGTRLTVL.